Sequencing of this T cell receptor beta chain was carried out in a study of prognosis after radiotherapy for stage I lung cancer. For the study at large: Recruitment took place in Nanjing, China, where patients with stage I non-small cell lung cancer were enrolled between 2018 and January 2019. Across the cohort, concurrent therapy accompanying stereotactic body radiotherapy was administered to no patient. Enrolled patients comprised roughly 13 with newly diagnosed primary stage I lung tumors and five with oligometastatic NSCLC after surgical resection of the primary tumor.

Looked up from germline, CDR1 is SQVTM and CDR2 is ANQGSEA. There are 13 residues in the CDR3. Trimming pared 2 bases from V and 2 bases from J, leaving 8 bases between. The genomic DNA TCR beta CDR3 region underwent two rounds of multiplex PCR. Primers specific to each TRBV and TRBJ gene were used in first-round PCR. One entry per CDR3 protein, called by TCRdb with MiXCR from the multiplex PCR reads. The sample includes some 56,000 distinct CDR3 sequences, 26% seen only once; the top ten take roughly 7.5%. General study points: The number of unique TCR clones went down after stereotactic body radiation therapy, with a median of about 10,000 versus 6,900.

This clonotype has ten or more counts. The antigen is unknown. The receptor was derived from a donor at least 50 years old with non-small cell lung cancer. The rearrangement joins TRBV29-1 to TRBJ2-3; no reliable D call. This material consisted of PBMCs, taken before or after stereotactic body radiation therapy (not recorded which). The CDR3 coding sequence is TGCAGCGTTGAAACACCTCCCACAGATACGCAGTATTTT. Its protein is CSVETPPTDTQYF.